Below are 4 T cell receptor beta chains sequenced from a single sample in a study of post-analysis software for immune sequencing data. The study, taken as a whole, reports: TRBV5-6, TRBV5-1 and TRBV20-1 belonged to a set of about 5 TRBV segments that were more frequent in patients than controls.

These TCRs' antigens remain unknown. Unique molecular identifiers featured in each of the TCR beta cDNA libraries. TCRdb ran MiXCR on the PCR reads and lists one entry per CDR3 protein. The table shows 750,000 to 950,000 distinct CDR3 sequences, with about 53% occurring only once. The sample consisted of blood. Receptors originate from a girl aged 5 to 17 with multiple sclerosis.

The genes are TRBV5-1 and TRBJ2-1, with TRBD2 identical over 8 bases. The length of the CDR3 is 18 residues. The V segment lost 5 bases and the J segment 1 base; nucleotides outside the gene matches: 14. CDR1 and CDR2 from the germline V gene are SGHRS and YFSETQ. CDR3 sequence reads: CASRGPRGAGRSYNEQFF. The CDR3 nucleotides read TGCGCCAGCAGAGGACCGCGGGGGGCTGGTAGATCCTACAATGAGCAGTTCTTC. The variable domain in full, completed from reference TRBV5-1 and TRBJ2-1, reads KAGVTQTPRYLIKTRGQQVTLSCSPISGHRSVSWYQQTPGQGLQFLFEYFSETQRNKGNFPGRFSGRQFSNSRSEMNVSTLELGDSALYLCASRGPRGAGRSYNEQFFGPGTRLTVL.

Only a few counts were recorded for this clonotype. The genes are TRBV20-1 and TRBJ2-1; perhaps TRBD1 as D (7 bases). V was clipped by 6 bases and J by 6 bases, with 24 bases between them. The CDR3 is made up of 16 amino acids. Germline-derived CDR1 and CDR2 are DFQATT and SNEGSKA (reference sequence). The CDR3 protein is CSAHPGGRGRTNEQFF. CDR3 coding DNA: TGCAGTGCGCACCCCGGGGGTAGGGGGCGCACCAATGAGCAGTTCTTC.

For this clonotype: The junction does not match germline at one end; this may be a read error. The V gene is TRBV25-1, the J gene TRBJ2-5; D gene uncertain. Germline values: CDR1 MGHDK, CDR2 SYGVNS. This CDR3 has 14 residues. The CDR3 is CASSDLSWQETQYF. CDR3 nucleotide sequence: TGTGCCAGCAGTGACCTGTCTTGGCAAGAGACCCAGTATTTC.

The genes are TRBV7-9 and TRBJ1-5, with D possibly TRBD1 on 6 matching bases. V lost 0 bases and J lost 5, with 8 bases in between. CDR3 size: 14 residues. In germline, CDR1 is SEHNR, CDR2 FQNEAQ (reference sequence). The CDR3 sequence is CASSLAWTDQPQHF. CDR3 coding DNA: TGTGCCAGCAGCTTAGCGTGGACAGATCAGCCCCAGCATTTT.